Sequencing of this TCR beta chain was carried out in a study of OX40 agonist ivuxolimab in advanced cancers. Study background: A diagnosis of hepatocellular carcinoma, melanoma, renal cell or head and neck cancer was present in dose-escalation patients.

The CDR3 has 15 amino acids. From germline, CDR1 is GTSNPN and CDR2 SVGIG (reference sequence). Trimming left V 0 bases short and J 2 bases short, with 11 bases between. No patient had autoimmune disease or received systemic immunosuppression. On cycle 4 day 1 and cycle 7 day 1, as well as at baseline, blood was sampled. TCRdb's table, derived via immunoSEQ multiplex PCR, lists solely in-frame clones and lacks some. The table includes tens of thousands of clones, around 83% detected once. Turning to this clone: Antigen unknown.

Broader study findings: By week 6 at 0.1 to 3.0 mg/kg, blood CD4+ and CD8+ T cells had expanded clonally.

The sequence was collected from an adult with an advanced solid tumor such as melanoma, head and neck, liver or kidney cancer. Sequenced material: CD4+ or CD8+ T cells sorted from blood, taken in a trial of the OX40 agonist ivuxolimab. The V gene is TRBV30, the J gene TRBJ1-5; the D is unclear. This CDR3 is CAWSVSGVRNQPQHF. The CDR3 DNA reads TGTGCCTGGAGTGTAAGTGGGGTGCGCAATCAGCCCCAGCATTTT.